This TCR beta chain was retrieved from a study of T cells after yellow fever vaccination. Study background: Fractions low in cell number were prepared with SMART-Seq v4 Ultra Low Input.

V gave up 5 bases and J gave up 4 bases; unmatched junction bases: 7. The CDR3 is made up of 14 amino acids. Germline CDR1 and CDR2: SGHAT and FQNNGV. Regarding the study as a whole: Abundant bulk-derived clonotypes could contaminate FACS-sorted repertoires. Reappearance after the booster was seen for most primary-vaccination clones, at more than 95% CD4 and roughly 90% CD8.

The sample holds a few counts of this clonotype. A single record per CDR3 protein comes from TCRdb applying MiXCR to the 5' RACE reads. In the table there are some 96,000 distinct CDR3 sequences, more than 7.5% of which are singletons. The receptor comes from a man between 18 and 29 years old who received the YFV17D yellow fever vaccine. Sequenced material: CD8+ T cells not binding an NS4B(214-222) dextramer, sorted from PBMCs, taken around 15 days after the first yellow fever vaccination. The genes are TRBV11-2 and TRBJ2-5, with 7 bases lining up with TRBD1. The CDR3 DNA reads TGTGCCAGCAGCGCGACAAGGGACAGAGAGACCCAGTACTTC. Translating it yields CASSATRDRETQYF. The full variable domain, in which reference TRBV11-2 and TRBJ2-5 provide the parts outside the CDR3, is EAGVAQSPRYKIIEKRQSVAFWCNPISGHATLYWYQQILGQGPKLLIQFQNNGVVDDSQLPKDRFSAERLKGVDSTLKIQPAKLEDSAVYLCASSATRDRETQYFGPGTRLLVL.